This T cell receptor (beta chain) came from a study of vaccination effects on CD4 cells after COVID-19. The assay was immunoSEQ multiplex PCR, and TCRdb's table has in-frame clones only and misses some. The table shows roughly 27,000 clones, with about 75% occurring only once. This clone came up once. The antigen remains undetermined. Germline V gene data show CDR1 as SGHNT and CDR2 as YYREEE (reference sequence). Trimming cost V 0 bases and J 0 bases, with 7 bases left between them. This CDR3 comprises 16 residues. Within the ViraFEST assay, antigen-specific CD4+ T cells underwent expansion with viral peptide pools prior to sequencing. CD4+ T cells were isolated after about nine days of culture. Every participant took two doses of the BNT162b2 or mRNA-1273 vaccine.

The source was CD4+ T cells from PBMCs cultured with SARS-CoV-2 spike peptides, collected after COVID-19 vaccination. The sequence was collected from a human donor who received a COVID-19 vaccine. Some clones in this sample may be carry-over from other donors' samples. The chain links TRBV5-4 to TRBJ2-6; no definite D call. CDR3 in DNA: TGTGCCAGCAGCTTGGCGAGTAGCTCTGGGGCCAACGTCCTGACTTTC. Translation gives CASSLASSSGANVLTF.